A single T cell receptor (beta chain) is shown here with its context. The antigen remains unidentified. The sample is drawn from a study of blood T cells in healthy people across ages. Trimming stripped 5 bases from V and 0 bases from J, with 13 bases between. The length of the CDR3 is 16 residues. Germline CDR1 and CDR2: SGHTA and FQGNSA. A sample-barcoded 5' primer and a J-beta primer mix were used in a second PCR of roughly 7 to 12 cycles. TCRdb fed the 5' RACE reads into MiXCR, producing one record per CDR3 protein. Of more than 800,000 distinct CDR3 sequences listed, more than 40% were seen once; the top ten hold approximately 20%. Study-wide findings and caveats: Estimates drawn from one million T cells were deemed to understate diversity.

The TCR originated in a woman aged 55-70 years in good health. The gene calls are TRBV7-2 and TRBJ2-2; D gene ambiguous. Input material: blood. CDR3 DNA sequence: TGTGCCAGCAGCAAAAGACGCCTCGCGAACACCGGGGAGCTGTTTTTT. Its translation: CASSKRRLANTGELFF.